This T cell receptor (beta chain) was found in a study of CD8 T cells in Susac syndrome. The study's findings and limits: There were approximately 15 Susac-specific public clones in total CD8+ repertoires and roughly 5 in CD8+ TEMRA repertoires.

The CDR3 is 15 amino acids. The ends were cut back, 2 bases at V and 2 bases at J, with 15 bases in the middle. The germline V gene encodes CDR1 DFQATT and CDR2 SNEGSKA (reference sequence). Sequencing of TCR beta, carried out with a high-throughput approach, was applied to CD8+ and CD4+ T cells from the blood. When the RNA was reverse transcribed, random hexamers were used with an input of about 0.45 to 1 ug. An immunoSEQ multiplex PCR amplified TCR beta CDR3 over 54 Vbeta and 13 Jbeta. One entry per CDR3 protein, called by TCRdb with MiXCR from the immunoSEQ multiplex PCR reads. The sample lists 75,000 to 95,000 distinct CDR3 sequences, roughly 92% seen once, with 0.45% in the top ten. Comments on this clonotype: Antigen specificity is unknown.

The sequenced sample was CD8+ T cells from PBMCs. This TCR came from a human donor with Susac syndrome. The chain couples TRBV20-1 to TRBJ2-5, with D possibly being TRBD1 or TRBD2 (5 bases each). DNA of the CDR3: TGCAGTGCTAGATCCCCCGGGACGGTACAAGAGACCCAGTACTTC. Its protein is CSARSPGTVQETQYF.